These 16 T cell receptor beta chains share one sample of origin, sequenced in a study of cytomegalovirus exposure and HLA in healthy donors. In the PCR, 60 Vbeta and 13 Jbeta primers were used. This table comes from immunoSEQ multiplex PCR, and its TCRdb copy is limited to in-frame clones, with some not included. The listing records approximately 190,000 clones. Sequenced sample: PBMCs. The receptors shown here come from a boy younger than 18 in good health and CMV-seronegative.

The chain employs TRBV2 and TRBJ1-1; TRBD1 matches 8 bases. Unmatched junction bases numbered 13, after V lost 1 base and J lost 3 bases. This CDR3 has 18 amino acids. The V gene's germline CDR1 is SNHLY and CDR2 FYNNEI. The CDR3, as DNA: TGTGCCAGCAGTGAAGGTGGACAGGGAGTATGGGGGGACACTGAAGCTTTCTTT. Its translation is CASSEGGQGVWGDTEAFF.

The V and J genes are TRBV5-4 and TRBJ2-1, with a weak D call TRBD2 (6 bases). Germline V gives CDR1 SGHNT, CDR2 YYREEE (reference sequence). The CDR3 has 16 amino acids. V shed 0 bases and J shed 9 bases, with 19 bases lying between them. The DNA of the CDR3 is TGTGCCAGCAGCTTGGGTCTTAGCGGAGGGAGAGGTGAGCAGTTCTTC. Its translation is CASSLGLSGGRGEQFF.

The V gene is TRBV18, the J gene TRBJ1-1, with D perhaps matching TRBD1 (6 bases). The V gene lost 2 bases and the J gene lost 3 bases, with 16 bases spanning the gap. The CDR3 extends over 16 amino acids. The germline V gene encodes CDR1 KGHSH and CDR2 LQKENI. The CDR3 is CASSPIQGRGHTEAFF. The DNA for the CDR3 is TGTGCCAGCTCACCAATACAGGGTAGGGGCCACACTGAAGCTTTCTTT.

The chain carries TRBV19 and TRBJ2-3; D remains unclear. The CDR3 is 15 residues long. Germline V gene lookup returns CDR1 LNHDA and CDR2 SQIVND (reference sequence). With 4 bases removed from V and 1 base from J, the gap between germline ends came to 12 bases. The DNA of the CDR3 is TGTGCCAGTAGTACCTTCCCCAGCGGCACAGATACGCAGTATTTT. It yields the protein CASSTFPSGTDTQYF. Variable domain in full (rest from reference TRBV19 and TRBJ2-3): DGGITQSPKYLFRKEGQNVTLSCEQNLNHDAMYWYRQDPGQGLRLIYYSQIVNDFQKGDIAEGYSVSREKKESFPLTVTSAQKNPTAFYLCASSTFPSGTDTQYFGPGTRLTVL.

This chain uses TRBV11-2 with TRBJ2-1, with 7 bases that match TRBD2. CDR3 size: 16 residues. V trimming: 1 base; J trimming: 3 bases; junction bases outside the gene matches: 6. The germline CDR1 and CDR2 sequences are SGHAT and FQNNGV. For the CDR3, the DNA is TGTGCCAGCAGCTTAGGGCTAGCGGCTTTCTACAATGAGCAGTTCTTC. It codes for CASSLGLAAFYNEQFF.

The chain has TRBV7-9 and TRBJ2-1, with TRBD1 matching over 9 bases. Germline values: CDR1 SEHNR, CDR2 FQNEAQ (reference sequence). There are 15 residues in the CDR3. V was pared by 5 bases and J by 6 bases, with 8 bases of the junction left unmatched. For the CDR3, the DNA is TGTGCCAGCAGCGACCGGGACAGGGTTCGCAATGAGCAGTTCTTC. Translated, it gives CASSDRDRVRNEQFF.

The CDR3 DNA is TGCGCCAGCAGGTCGACAGTGAATAGCAATCAGCCCCAGCATTTT. Translating it yields CASRSTVNSNQPQHF. The chain joins TRBV5-1 to TRBJ1-5, with D perhaps matching TRBD1 (5 bases). The V end was cut by 5 bases, the J end by 0 bases, with 12 bases between. Per germline, CDR1 SGHRS and CDR2 YFSETQ. The CDR3 runs to 15 residues.

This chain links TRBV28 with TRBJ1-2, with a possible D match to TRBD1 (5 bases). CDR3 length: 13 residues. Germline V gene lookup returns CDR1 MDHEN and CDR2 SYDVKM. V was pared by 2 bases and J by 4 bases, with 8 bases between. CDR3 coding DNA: TGTGCCAGCAGTTTAAGGGGTGCCTATGGCTACACCTTC. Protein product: CASSLRGAYGYTF.

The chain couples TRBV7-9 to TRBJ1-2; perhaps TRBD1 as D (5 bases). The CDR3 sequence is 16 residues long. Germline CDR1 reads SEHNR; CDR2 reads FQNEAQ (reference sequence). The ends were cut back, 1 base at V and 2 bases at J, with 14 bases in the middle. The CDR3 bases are TGTGCCAGCAGCTTAGAGGGTCGGCAGGGAAACTATGGCTACACCTTC. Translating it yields CASSLEGRQGNYGYTF.

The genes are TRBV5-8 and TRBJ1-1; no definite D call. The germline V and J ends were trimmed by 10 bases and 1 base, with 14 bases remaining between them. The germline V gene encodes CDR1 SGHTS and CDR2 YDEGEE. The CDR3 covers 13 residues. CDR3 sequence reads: CALDGPPNTEAFF. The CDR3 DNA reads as TGTGCCCTCGATGGGCCCCCGAACACTGAAGCTTTCTTT.

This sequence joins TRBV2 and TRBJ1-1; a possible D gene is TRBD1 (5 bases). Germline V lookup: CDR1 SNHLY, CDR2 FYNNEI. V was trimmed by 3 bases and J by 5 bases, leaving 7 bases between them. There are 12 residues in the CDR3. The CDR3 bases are TGTGCCAGCAGTGATGGGGGGACTGAAGCTTTCTTT. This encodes CASSDGGTEAFF.

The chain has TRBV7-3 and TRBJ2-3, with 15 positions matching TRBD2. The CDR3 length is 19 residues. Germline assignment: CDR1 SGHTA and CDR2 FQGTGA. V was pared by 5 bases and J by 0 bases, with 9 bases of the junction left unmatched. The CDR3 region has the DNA TGTGCCAGCAGCCTGGGACTAGCGGGGGGTGGCCCTAGCACAGATACGCAGTATTTT. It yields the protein CASSLGLAGGGPSTDTQYF.

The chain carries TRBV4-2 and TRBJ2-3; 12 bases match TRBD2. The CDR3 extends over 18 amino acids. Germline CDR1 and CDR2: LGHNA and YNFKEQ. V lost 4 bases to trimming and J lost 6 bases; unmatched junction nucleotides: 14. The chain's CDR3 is CASSRMLRTSGGSDTQYF. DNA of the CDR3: TGTGCCAGCAGCCGAATGCTGAGAACTAGCGGGGGGTCGGATACGCAGTATTTT.

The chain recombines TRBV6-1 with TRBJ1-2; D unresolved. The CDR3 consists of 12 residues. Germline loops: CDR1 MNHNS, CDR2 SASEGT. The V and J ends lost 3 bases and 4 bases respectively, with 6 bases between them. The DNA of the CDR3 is TGTGCCAGCAGTGAGTCCGTCTATGGCTACACCTTC. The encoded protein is CASSESVYGYTF.

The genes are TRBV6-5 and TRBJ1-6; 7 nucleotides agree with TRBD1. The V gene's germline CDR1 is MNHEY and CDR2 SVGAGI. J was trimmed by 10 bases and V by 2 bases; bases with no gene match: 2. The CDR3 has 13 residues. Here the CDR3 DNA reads TGTGCCAGCAGTTACGACAGGGCCTCACCCCTCCACTTT. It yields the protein CASSYDRASPLHF.

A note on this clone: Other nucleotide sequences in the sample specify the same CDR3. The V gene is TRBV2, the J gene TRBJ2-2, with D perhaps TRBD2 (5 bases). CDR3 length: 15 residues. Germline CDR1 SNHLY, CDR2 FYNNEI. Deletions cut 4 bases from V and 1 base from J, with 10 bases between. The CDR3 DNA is TGTGCCAGCAGTGTGGGCGGACTGAACACCGGGGAGCTGTTTTTT. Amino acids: CASSVGGLNTGELFF.